This T cell receptor (beta chain) comes out of a study of blood T cell repertoires in COVID-19. TCRdb's copy holds only in-frame clones and misses some; the assay was immunoSEQ multiplex PCR. The table lists about 140,000 clones, almost 90% of them singletons, with approximately 1.4% in the top ten. V lost 3 bases, J lost 4 bases, and 12 bases lay in between. Per the germline V gene, CDR1 is MDHEN and CDR2 is SYDVKM. CDR3 size: 14 residues. This receptor was taken from a woman aged 55-70 years with acute or convalescent COVID-19. V usage is TRBV28 and J usage is TRBJ1-1; possible D gene TRBD1, 6 bases. Input material: peripheral blood. In nucleotides, the CDR3 is TGTGCCAGCAGTTTCAAGGGGGTGAGCACTGAAGCTTTCTTT. Residues: CASSFKGVSTEAFF.